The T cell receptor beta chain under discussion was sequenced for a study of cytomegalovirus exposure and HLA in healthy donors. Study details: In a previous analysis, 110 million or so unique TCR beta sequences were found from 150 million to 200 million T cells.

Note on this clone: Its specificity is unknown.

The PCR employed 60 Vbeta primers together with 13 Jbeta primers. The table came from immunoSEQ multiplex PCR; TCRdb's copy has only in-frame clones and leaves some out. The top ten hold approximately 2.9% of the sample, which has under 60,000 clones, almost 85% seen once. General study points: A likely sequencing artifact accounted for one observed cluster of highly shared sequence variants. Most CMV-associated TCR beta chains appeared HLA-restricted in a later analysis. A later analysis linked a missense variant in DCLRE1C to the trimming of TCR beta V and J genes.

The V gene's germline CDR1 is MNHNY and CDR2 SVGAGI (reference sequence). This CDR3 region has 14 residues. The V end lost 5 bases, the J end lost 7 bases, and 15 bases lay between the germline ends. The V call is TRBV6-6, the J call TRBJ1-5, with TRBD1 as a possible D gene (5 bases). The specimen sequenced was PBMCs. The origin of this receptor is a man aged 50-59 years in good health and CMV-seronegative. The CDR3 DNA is TGTGCCAGCAGTCCTGGGGGGGGTGGCCAGCCCCAGCATTTT. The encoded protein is CASSPGGGGQPQHF.